The 17 T cell receptor beta chains reported below all come from one sample, sequenced in a study of blood T cell repertoires in COVID-19. Measured with immunoSEQ multiplex PCR; TCRdb has only the in-frame clones, and not every one. The sample has around 220,000 clones, 80% to 95% seen once. The sequenced sample was PBMCs or T cells enriched from blood (not recorded which). The receptor set was obtained from a woman aged 18 to 35 who had recovered from COVID-19.

The chain employs TRBV18 and TRBJ2-2; the match to TRBD2 covers 13 bases. The CDR3 loop spans 16 amino acids. Trimming at V came to 4 bases and at J to 4 bases, leaving 3 bases not matched to a gene. Germline values: CDR1 KGHSH, CDR2 LQKENI. The CDR3 spells CASSLRTSGSTGELFF. The CDR3 coding sequence is TGTGCCAGCTCACTACGGACTAGCGGGAGCACCGGGGAGCTGTTTTTT.

V usage is TRBV11-1 and J usage is TRBJ2-3; 9 nucleotides agree with TRBD1. V shed 11 bases and J 1 base; nucleotides not matched to a gene: 4. The CDR3 totals 13 residues. Germline CDR1 reads SGHAT; CDR2 reads FQDESV (reference sequence). CDR3 in DNA: TGTGCCTCCGGGACAGGGCGCACAGATACGCAGTATTTT. It translates to CASGTGRTDTQYF.

This chain links TRBV28 with TRBJ1-1, with TRBD1 identical over 7 bases. V was pared by 2 bases and J by 4 bases, with 10 bases of the junction left unmatched. Per germline, CDR1 MDHEN and CDR2 SYDVKM. The CDR3 sequence is 16 residues long. CDR3 sequence: CASSLVGQVGVTEAFF. For the CDR3, the DNA is TGTGCCAGCAGTTTAGTCGGACAGGTCGGGGTCACTGAAGCTTTCTTT.

The genes are TRBV4-3 and TRBJ2-2, with D possibly matching TRBD2 (5 bases). V was cut by 0 bases and J by 0 bases, with 14 bases left in between. The germline V gene has CDR1 LGHNA and CDR2 YSLEER. The CDR3 is 18 amino acids. Written as DNA, the CDR3 is TGCGCCAGCAGCCAAGATCCGGCTCCGGGATCGAACACCGGGGAGCTGTTTTTT. This codes for CASSQDPAPGSNTGELFF.

The V gene is TRBV5-4, the J gene TRBJ1-5, with a weak D call TRBD1 (6 bases). Germline V gene data show CDR1 as SGHNT and CDR2 as YYREEE (reference sequence). The CDR3 contains 15 residues. The ends were cut back, 3 bases at V and 5 bases at J, with 15 bases in the middle. The CDR3 loop reads CASSSAGAIDQPQHF. For the CDR3, the DNA is TGTGCCAGCAGCTCCGCAGGGGCCATTGATCAGCCCCAGCATTTT.

V is TRBV7-2 and J is TRBJ2-7; D gene ambiguous. The CDR3 runs 14 residues. The V end lost 3 bases, the J end lost 2 bases, and 11 bases lay between the germline ends. Germline V gives CDR1 SGHTA, CDR2 FQGNSA. The CDR3 sequence is CASSFSGGPYEQYF. The CDR3 DNA reads TGTGCCAGCAGCTTTTCCGGCGGCCCCTACGAGCAGTACTTC.

The genes are TRBV12-5 and TRBJ2-3; D unclear. Germline CDR1 LGHNT, CDR2 FRNRAP. The CDR3 loop spans 15 amino acids. V lost 0 bases and J lost 2, with 9 bases in between. CDR3 sequence: CASGLVSRNTDTQYF. The CDR3 DNA follows: TGTGCTAGTGGTTTGGTATCCAGGAACACAGATACGCAGTATTTT.

The gene calls are TRBV3-1 (or the pseudogene TRBV3-2) and TRBJ2-3; 8 positions match TRBD2. J lost 6 bases, V lost 0 bases, and 8 bases had no gene match. The CDR3 contains 16 residues. CDR1 is LGHDT and CDR2 is YNNKEL in the germline V gene (reference sequence). This CDR3 reads CASSQDTGGRGDTQYF. The CDR3 coding sequence is TGTGCCAGCAGCCAAGATACGGGAGGGCGGGGGGATACGCAGTATTTT.

The V and J genes are TRBV7-9 and TRBJ1-1; TRBD1 aligns across 10 bases. Germline CDR1 and CDR2: SEHNR and FQNEAQ (reference sequence). The CDR3 covers 16 residues. The J segment lost 3 bases and the V segment lost 3 bases, leaving 7 bases of the junction unmatched. In DNA, the CDR3 is TGTGCCAGCAGCTTGGTCCGGGACAGGGGATACACTGAAGCTTTCTTT. Its translation is CASSLVRDRGYTEAFF.

The chain carries TRBV6-5 and TRBJ1-2; 7 bases agree with TRBD1. Germline CDR1 MNHEY, CDR2 SVGAGI. The CDR3 runs to 12 residues. J gave up 7 bases and V 5 bases, and 4 bases lay outside the gene matches. The CDR3 here is CASSQQGFGYTF. For the CDR3, the DNA is TGTGCCAGCAGTCAACAGGGGTTTGGCTACACCTTC.

V gene TRBV19 combines with J gene TRBJ1-5; TRBD1 might be the D (6 bases). Germline assignment: CDR1 LNHDA and CDR2 SQIVND (reference sequence). The germline V and J ends were trimmed by 6 bases and 4 bases, with 10 bases remaining between them. This CDR3 is built from 13 residues. CDR3 sequence (DNA): TGTGCCAGTAGCCGGACAGAGAATCAGCCCCAGCATTTT. Its protein product is CASSRTENQPQHF.

This clone was counted once. The gene calls are TRBV28 and TRBJ2-2; 11 bases match TRBD1. Germline assignment: CDR1 MDHEN and CDR2 SYDVKM. Unmatched junction bases numbered 5, after V lost 5 bases and J lost 3 bases. The CDR3 consists of 16 residues. The CDR3 region is CASSEGDRGYTGELFF. Here the CDR3 DNA reads TGTGCCAGCAGTGAAGGGGACAGGGGGTACACCGGGGAGCTGTTTTTT.

The V call is TRBV21-1, the J call TRBJ1-5; the table gives TRBD1 as D, unverified against the DNA. TRBV21-1 is a recognized pseudogene. This CDR3 has 16 amino acids. CDR3 bases: TGTGCCAGCAGCAAAGTACGAGACAGGGAGAGTCAGCCCCAGCATTTT. Protein: CASSKVRDRESQPQHF.

The J gene is TRBJ2-1, the V gene TRBV10-3; 8 nucleotides match TRBD2. V dropped 0 bases and J dropped 6; count of bases not matched to a gene: 10. This CDR3 comprises 17 residues. Germline assignment: CDR1 ENHRY and CDR2 SYGVKD. The CDR3: CAISESAAGALFNEQFF. CDR3 nucleotides: TGTGCCATCAGTGAGTCCGCAGCGGGGGCCCTTTTCAATGAGCAGTTCTTC.

CDR3 coding DNA: TGTGCCAGCAGTAAGGCGGGGGCCTCCTACGAGCAGTACTTC. Amino acids: CASSKAGASYEQYF. The chain joins TRBV6-5 to TRBJ2-7; tentative D call: TRBD2 (7 bases). Trimming left V 5 bases short and J 0 bases short, with 11 bases between. The length of the CDR3 is 14 residues. Germline V gene sequence: CDR1 MNHEY, CDR2 SVGAGI.

This clone was counted a few times. The chain joins TRBV21-1 to TRBJ1-2; TRBD1 is the table's D call, not checked against the DNA. TRBV21-1 is deemed a pseudogene. CDR3 length equals 15 residues. The CDR3 sequence: CAKKHITFPCYGYTF. The CDR3 bases are TGTGCCAAAAAACATATTACATTCCCTTGCTATGGCTACACCTTC.

V usage is TRBV7-3 and J usage is TRBJ1-1; a possible D gene is TRBD1 (5 bases). V dropped 3 bases and J dropped 3 bases, with 11 bases sitting between them. CDR3 length equals 14 residues. Germline V lookup: CDR1 SGHTA, CDR2 FQGTGA. CDR3 amino acids: CASSLNQGYTEAFF. The DNA of the CDR3 is TGTGCCAGCAGCTTGAATCAGGGTTACACTGAAGCTTTCTTT. Complete variable domain (other parts from reference TRBV7-3 and TRBJ1-1): GAGVSQTPSNKVTEKGKYVELRCDPISGHTALYWYRQSLGQGPEFLIYFQGTGAADDSGLPNDRFFAVRPEGSVSTLKIQRTERGDSAVYLCASSLNQGYTEAFFGQGTRLTVV.